This T cell receptor (beta chain) derives from a study of CD8+ T cells in alopecia areata. Regarding the study as a whole: Clonality in lesional scalp, especially alopecia totalis/universalis, exceeded that of normal scalp. Besides other cells, scalp samples also yield sequences of resident alphabeta T cells from normal skin.

RNA, once extracted, was reverse transcribed into cDNA for use as the sequencing template. The assay was immunoSEQ multiplex PCR, and TCRdb's table has in-frame clones only and misses some. The table has about 64,000 clones, 44% seen once; the top ten hold 51%. The V end lost 7 bases, the J end lost 7 bases, and 7 bases lay between the germline ends. The CDR3 runs to 11 residues. The germline gives CDR1 MNHNS, CDR2 SASEGT. To note about this clone: Its cognate antigen is unknown.

This rearrangement joins TRBV6-1 to TRBJ2-2; unclear D gene. This receptor was taken from a human donor with alopecia areata. The sequenced sample consisted of NKG2D-low CD8+ T cells sorted from blood. DNA for the CDR3: TGTGCCAGCACCTCCCGCGGGGAGCTGTTTTTT. Translated: CASTSRGELFF.